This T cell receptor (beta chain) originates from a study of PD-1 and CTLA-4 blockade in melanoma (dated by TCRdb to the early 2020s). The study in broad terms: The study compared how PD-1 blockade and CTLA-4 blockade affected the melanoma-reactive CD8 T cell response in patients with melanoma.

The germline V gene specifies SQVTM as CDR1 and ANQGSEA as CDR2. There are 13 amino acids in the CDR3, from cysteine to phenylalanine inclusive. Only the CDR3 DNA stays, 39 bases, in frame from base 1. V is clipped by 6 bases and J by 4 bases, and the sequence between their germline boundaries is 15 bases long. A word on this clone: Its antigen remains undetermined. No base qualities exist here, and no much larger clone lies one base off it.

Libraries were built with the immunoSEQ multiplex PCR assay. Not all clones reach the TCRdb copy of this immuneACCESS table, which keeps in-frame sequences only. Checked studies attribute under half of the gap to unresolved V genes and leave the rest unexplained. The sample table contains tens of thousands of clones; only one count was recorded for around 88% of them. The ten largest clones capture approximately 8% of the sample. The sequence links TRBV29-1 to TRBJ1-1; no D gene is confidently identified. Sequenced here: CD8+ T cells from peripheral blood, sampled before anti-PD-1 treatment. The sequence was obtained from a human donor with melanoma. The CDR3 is CSVAIGLGTEAFF. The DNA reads TGCAGCGTCGCTATTGGCTTGGGCACTGAAGCTTTCTTT.